This TCR beta chain is drawn from a study of blood T cell repertoires in COVID-19. This clone appeared once. Produced via immunoSEQ multiplex PCR; TCRdb's table is partial and in-frame only. The sample records around 240,000 clones, about 80% being singletons. There are 16 residues in the CDR3. CDR1 and CDR2 from the germline V gene are MNHNS and SASEGT. The V segment lost 6 bases and the J segment 4 bases; nucleotides outside the gene matches: 10. Specimen: peripheral blood. This chain connects TRBV6-1 to TRBJ2-1; 9 bases fit TRBD1. The TCR was taken from a woman older than 75 with acute or convalescent COVID-19. The CDR3: CASSEMPGQGYNEQFF. CDR3 in DNA: TGTGCCAGCAGCGAAATGCCGGGACAGGGTTACAATGAGCAGTTCTTC.